These 24 T cell receptor beta chains originate from one sample sequenced in a study of blood T cell repertoires in COVID-19. Assay: immunoSEQ multiplex PCR; the TCRdb copy retains only in-frame clones and omits some. Here the sample spans about 230,000 clones, around 84% being singletons. The sample consisted of peripheral blood. Receptors originate from a man over 45 with COVID-19, enrolled during active disease.

In its sample, this clone was seen once. V is TRBV2 and J is TRBJ1-2; perhaps TRBD1 as D (5 bases). V shed 3 bases and J shed 11 bases, with 7 bases lying between them. Looked up from germline, CDR1 is SNHLY and CDR2 is FYNNEI. The CDR3 runs to 10 residues. The CDR3 spells CASSEQGYTF. The CDR3 region has the DNA TGTGCCAGCAGTGAGCAGGGTTACACCTTC.

The chain links TRBV6-5 to TRBJ1-2; TRBD1 matches at 11 bases. The CDR3 has 13 residues. The junction had 4 bases not matched to a gene; V was cut back by 6 bases and J by 7 bases. Germline V gene lookup returns CDR1 MNHEY and CDR2 SVGAGI. This CDR3 reads CASSRTGGRGYTF. The CDR3 DNA follows: TGTGCCAGCAGCAGGACAGGGGGCCGTGGCTACACCTTC.

V and J are TRBV7-9 and TRBJ1-1; D perhaps matches TRBD1 (5 bases). The V end lost 1 base, the J end lost 3 bases, and 9 bases lay between the germline ends. The CDR3 is 14 amino acids. Germline V CDR1 and CDR2: SEHNR, FQNEAQ (reference sequence). The CDR3 sequence is CASSLGRGDTEAFF. The CDR3 coding sequence is TGTGCCAGCAGCTTAGGGCGGGGGGACACTGAAGCTTTCTTT.

The chain is built from TRBV16 and TRBJ2-7; possible D gene TRBD1, 6 bases. Looked up from germline, CDR1 is KGHSY and CDR2 is FQNENV. The germline V and J ends were trimmed by 2 bases and 6 bases, with 14 bases remaining between them. The length of the CDR3 is 14 residues. The CDR3 DNA is TGTGCCAGCAGCCAAGGGGCAGGGACAACCGAGCAGTACTTC. This gives the protein CASSQGAGTTEQYF.

V usage is TRBV7-8 and J usage is TRBJ2-7; D may be TRBD2 (6 bases). The germline V gene encodes CDR1 SGHVS and CDR2 FQNEAQ. V gave up 1 base and J gave up 7 bases, with 23 bases separating them. The CDR3 contains 17 residues. The CDR3: CASSLGGTRGASWEQYF. The CDR3 DNA sequence: TGTGCCAGCAGCTTAGGCGGGACGCGGGGTGCGTCCTGGGAGCAGTACTTC.

J is TRBJ2-1 and V is TRBV9, with TRBD1 matching over 8 bases. The CDR3 has 15 amino acids. V lost 3 bases to trimming and J lost 7 bases; unmatched junction nucleotides: 9. CDR1 and CDR2 (germline): SGDLS, YYNGEE. CDR3 protein: CASSGRGDRGNEQFF. For the CDR3, the DNA is TGTGCCAGCAGCGGAAGAGGAGACAGGGGAAATGAGCAGTTCTTC.

The V call is TRBV2, the J call TRBJ1-5, with D maybe TRBD1 (6 bases). This CDR3 region has 15 residues. Germline-derived CDR1 and CDR2 are SNHLY and FYNNEI. With 6 bases removed from V and 3 bases from J, the gap between germline ends came to 15 bases. The CDR3 loop reads CASRRGEGYNQPQHF. CDR3 coding DNA: TGTGCCAGCAGGAGGGGGGAGGGGTACAATCAGCCCCAGCATTTT.

This rearrangement joins TRBV27 to TRBJ2-7; D possibly corresponds to TRBD1 (5 bases). The CDR3 is 14 amino acids. Germline V lookup: CDR1 MNHEY, CDR2 SMNVEV (reference sequence). V was cut by 1 base and J by 5 bases, with 12 bases left in between. This CDR3 is CASSLYAGNDEQYF. CDR3 coding DNA: TGTGCCAGCAGTTTATATGCAGGGAACGACGAGCAGTACTTC.

Worth noting for this clone: The sample contains more than one DNA sequence encoding this CDR3. This chain connects TRBV9 to TRBJ2-1; TRBD2 agrees at 11 bases. After removal of 2 bases from V and 4 bases from J, the junction contained 2 bases not matched to a gene. The germline V gene encodes CDR1 SGDLS and CDR2 YYNGEE. The CDR3 sequence is 15 residues long. Here the CDR3 reads CASSVGLAAYNEQFF. The CDR3 region has the DNA TGTGCCAGCAGCGTGGGACTAGCGGCTTACAATGAGCAGTTCTTC.

V usage is TRBV7-9 and J usage is TRBJ1-4, with 7 positions matching TRBD1. CDR3 length: 15 amino acids. The germline CDR1 and CDR2 sequences are SEHNR and FQNEAQ (reference sequence). V shed 2 bases, J shed 4 bases, and the junction held 4 bases outside the gene matches. The CDR3 protein is CASSLWGQSNEKLFF. The CDR3 region has the DNA TGTGCCAGCAGCTTATGGGGACAGAGTAATGAAAAACTGTTTTTT.

The chain uses TRBV15 and TRBJ2-1; perhaps TRBD2 as D (5 bases). This CDR3 has 16 residues. V was clipped by 0 bases and J by 0 bases, with 9 bases between them. Germline CDR1 reads LNHNV; CDR2 reads YYDKDF (reference sequence). CDR3 sequence reads: CATSREAGFSYNEQFF. The DNA for the CDR3 is TGTGCCACCAGCAGAGAGGCGGGTTTCTCCTACAATGAGCAGTTCTTC.

V is TRBV6-1 and J is TRBJ2-7; D perhaps matches TRBD1 (7 bases). CDR3 length equals 16 residues. The germline V gene encodes CDR1 MNHNS and CDR2 SASEGT. Trimming stripped 4 bases from V and 4 bases from J, with 20 bases between. For the CDR3, the DNA is TGTGCCAGCAGTGCTCTTGTGACAGGGACTTTTTACGAGCAGTACTTC. As protein: CASSALVTGTFYEQYF.

The V gene is TRBV5-4, the J gene TRBJ2-2; 7 bases align to TRBD1. This CDR3 contains 14 residues. Germline CDR1 reads SGHNT; CDR2 reads YYREEE (reference sequence). V lost 1 base and J lost 7; bases outside the gene matches: 4. The CDR3 protein is CASSLRGHGGELFF. CDR3 coding DNA: TGTGCCAGCAGCTTGAGGGGGCATGGCGGGGAGCTGTTTTTT.

This sequence joins TRBV7-8 and TRBJ2-7; D might be TRBD2 (5 bases). The CDR3 covers 20 residues. V was clipped by 3 bases and J by 0 bases, with 27 bases between them. Germline V lookup: CDR1 SGHVS, CDR2 FQNEAQ. CDR3 in amino acids: CASSLSVRLAPLASSYEQYF. Here the CDR3 DNA reads TGTGCCAGCAGCTTGTCAGTTCGGCTAGCCCCACTTGCGAGCTCCTACGAGCAGTACTTC.

CDR3: CASSVLDRGSGNTIYF. CDR3 nucleotide sequence: TGTGCCAGCAGCGTACTAGACAGGGGCTCTGGAAACACCATATATTTT. J is TRBJ1-3 and V is TRBV7-8; 8 bases are shared with TRBD1. The germline V gene encodes CDR1 SGHVS and CDR2 FQNEAQ. The CDR3 length is 16 residues. V shed 5 bases and J 0 bases; nucleotides not matched to a gene: 6.

The chain combines TRBV30 with TRBJ1-5; TRBD1 matches at 7 bases. The CDR3 runs to 16 residues. CDR1 and CDR2 from the germline V gene are GTSNPN and SVGIG (reference sequence). The V segment lost 2 bases and the J segment 1 base; nucleotides outside the gene matches: 8. The CDR3 coding sequence is TGTGCCTGGAGTCCGGAGACAGGGCGGAGCAATCAGCCCCAGCATTTT. This encodes CAWSPETGRSNQPQHF.

In nucleotides, the CDR3 is TGTGCCATCAGTGAGTCCGGAGGCCAAATCACCGGGGAGCTGTTTTTT. It codes for CAISESGGQITGELFF. The chain links TRBV10-3 to TRBJ2-2; tentatively, D is TRBD2 (5 bases). There are 16 residues in the CDR3. With 0 bases removed from V and 4 bases from J, the gap between germline ends came to 12 bases. CDR1 ENHRY and CDR2 SYGVKD come from the germline V gene.

V is TRBV5-4 and J is TRBJ2-3; D may be TRBD2 (5 bases). The V gene lost 1 base and the J gene lost 6 bases, with 18 bases spanning the gap. Germline loops: CDR1 SGHNT, CDR2 YYREEE (reference sequence). The CDR3 consists of 16 residues. This CDR3 reads CASSLKVDSRGDTQYF. DNA of the CDR3: TGTGCCAGCAGCTTGAAGGTTGACTCGCGCGGGGATACGCAGTATTTT.

This clone was picked up a small number of times. V is TRBV27 and J is TRBJ1-2; maybe TRBD1 (6 bases). V dropped 4 bases and J dropped 4 bases, with 22 bases sitting between them. This CDR3 comprises 17 residues. Per germline, CDR1 MNHEY and CDR2 SMNVEV (reference sequence). The CDR3 nucleotides read TGTGCCAGCAGTTCCAACATGGCGATTCAGGGGTTCTATGGCTACACCTTC. It encodes CASSSNMAIQGFYGYTF.

This chain joins TRBV28 and TRBJ2-5; TRBD2 matches at 11 bases. The length of the CDR3 is 14 residues. V lost 10 bases and J lost 1; bases outside the gene matches: 5. From germline, CDR1 is MDHEN and CDR2 SYDVKM. This CDR3 is CATKLAGVQETQYF. Written as DNA, the CDR3 is TGTGCCACCAAACTAGCGGGGGTCCAAGAGACCCAGTACTTC.

The chain is built from TRBV12-5 and TRBJ2-3; TRBD2 agrees at 7 bases. This CDR3 has 19 residues. V was clipped by 2 bases and J by 0 bases; unmatched bases: 14. Germline V gene sequence: CDR1 LGHNT, CDR2 FRNRAP. The CDR3 DNA reads TGTGCTAGTGGTTTGTCTTCCCTTAGTAGCGGGTTGAGCACAGATACGCAGTATTTT. This gives the protein CASGLSSLSSGLSTDTQYF. Filled out from reference TRBV12-5 and TRBJ2-3, the complete variable domain reads DARVTQTPRHKVTEMGQEVTMRCQPILGHNTVFWYRQTMMQGLELLAYFRNRAPLDDSGMPKDRFSAEMPDATLATLKIQPSEPRDSAVYFCASGLSSLSSGLSTDTQYFGPGTRLTVL.

The chain joins TRBV19 to TRBJ2-3; 7 nucleotides match TRBD1. The V gene end was trimmed by 0 bases and the J gene end by 2 bases; junction bases not matched to a gene: 5. The CDR3 runs to 16 residues. Germline V lookup: CDR1 LNHDA, CDR2 SQIVND (reference sequence). The CDR3 bases are TGTGCCAGTAGTATAGAGAGGGACAGATTCACAGATACGCAGTATTTT. It specifies CASSIERDRFTDTQYF.

V gene TRBV11-2 combines with J gene TRBJ2-2; 9 nucleotides match TRBD2. Trimming at V came to 4 bases and at J to 5 bases, leaving 8 bases not matched to a gene. This CDR3 has 16 amino acids. Per the germline V gene, CDR1 is SGHAT and CDR2 is FQNNGV. CDR3 nucleotides: TGTGCCAGCAGCTCTAGTAGCGGGAGAAGAACCGGGGAGCTGTTTTTT. It codes for CASSSSSGRRTGELFF.

This clone has just a few counts. The chain joins TRBV10-3 to TRBJ1-2; a possible D gene is TRBD1 (6 bases). Germline assignment: CDR1 ENHRY and CDR2 SYGVKD. Trimming left V 1 base short and J 6 bases short, with 12 bases between. The CDR3 runs to 14 residues. The chain's CDR3 is CAISEWGTPDGYTF. The CDR3 nucleotides read TGTGCCATCAGTGAGTGGGGGACACCTGATGGCTACACCTTC.